Reported below is one T cell receptor beta chain. This entry comes from a study of blood T cell repertoires in COVID-19. Whole-study context: The cDNA or gDNA used as material had been derived from T cells, B-cell-depleted T cells, or PBMCs.

The CDR3 spans 13 residues. The germline V gene encodes CDR1 SNHLY and CDR2 FYNNEI. With 2 bases clipped from V and 9 bases from J, the junction kept 1 base outside the gene matches. Per the original data handling: Amplification of reference gene primers was used by the study to estimate nucleated cell counts. The method was immunoSEQ multiplex PCR; TCRdb's version includes in-frame clones alone and lacks a portion of them. From that table come the V and J calls and clone size; the DNA was used to work out D and trimming. The sample contains tens of thousands of clones, around 80% of which appear only once.

This chain connects TRBV2 to TRBJ1-6; 7 bases match TRBD1. The sample was peripheral blood. The receptor comes from a man aged 45 to 65 with active or convalescent COVID-19. The CDR3 spells CASSEWDSSPLHF. CDR3 nucleotides: TGTGCCAGCAGTGAATGGGACAGTTCACCCCTCCACTTT. Complete variable domain (other parts from reference TRBV2 and TRBJ1-6): EPEVTQTPSHQVTQMGQEVILRCVPISNHLYFYWYRQILGQKVEFLVSFYNNEISEKSEIFDDQFSVERPDGSNFTLKIRSTKLEDSAMYFCASSEWDSSPLHFGNGTRLTVT.